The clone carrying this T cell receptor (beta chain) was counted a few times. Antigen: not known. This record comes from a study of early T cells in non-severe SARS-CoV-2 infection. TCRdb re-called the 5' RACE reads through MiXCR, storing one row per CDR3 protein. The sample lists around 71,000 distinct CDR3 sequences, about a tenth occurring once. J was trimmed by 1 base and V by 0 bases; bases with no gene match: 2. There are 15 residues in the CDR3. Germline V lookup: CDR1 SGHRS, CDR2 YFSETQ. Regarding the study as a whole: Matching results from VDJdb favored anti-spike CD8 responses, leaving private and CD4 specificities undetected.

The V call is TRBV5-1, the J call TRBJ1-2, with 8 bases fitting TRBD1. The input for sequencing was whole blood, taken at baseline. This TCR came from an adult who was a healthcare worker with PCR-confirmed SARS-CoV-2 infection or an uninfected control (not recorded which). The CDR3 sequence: CASSLAGGLNYGYTF. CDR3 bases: TGCGCCAGCAGCTTGGCAGGGGGCCTTAACTATGGCTACACCTTC.